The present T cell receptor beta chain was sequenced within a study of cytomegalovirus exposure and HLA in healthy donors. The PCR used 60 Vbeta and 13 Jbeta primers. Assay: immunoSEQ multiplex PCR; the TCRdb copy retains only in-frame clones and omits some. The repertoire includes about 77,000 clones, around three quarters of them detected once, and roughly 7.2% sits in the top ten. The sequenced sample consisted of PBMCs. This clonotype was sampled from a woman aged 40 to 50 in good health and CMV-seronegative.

The CDR3 protein is CASSRSFSGRGFGDTQYF. In nucleotides, the CDR3 is TGTGCCAGCAGCCGCTCATTCAGCGGGAGGGGGTTTGGAGATACGCAGTATTTT. The V and J genes are TRBV28 and TRBJ2-3, with TRBD2 identical over 10 bases. Per the germline V gene, CDR1 is MDHEN and CDR2 is SYDVKM. The CDR3 has 18 amino acids. The J segment lost 5 bases and the V segment lost 6 bases, leaving 17 bases of the junction unmatched. The variable domain in full, with the rest retrieved from reference TRBV28 and TRBJ2-3, is DVKVTQSSRYLVKRTGEKVFLECVQDMDHENMFWYRQDPGLGLRLIYFSYDVKMKEKGDIPEGYSVSREKKERFSLILESASTNQTSMYLCASSRSFSGRGFGDTQYFGPGTRLTVL.